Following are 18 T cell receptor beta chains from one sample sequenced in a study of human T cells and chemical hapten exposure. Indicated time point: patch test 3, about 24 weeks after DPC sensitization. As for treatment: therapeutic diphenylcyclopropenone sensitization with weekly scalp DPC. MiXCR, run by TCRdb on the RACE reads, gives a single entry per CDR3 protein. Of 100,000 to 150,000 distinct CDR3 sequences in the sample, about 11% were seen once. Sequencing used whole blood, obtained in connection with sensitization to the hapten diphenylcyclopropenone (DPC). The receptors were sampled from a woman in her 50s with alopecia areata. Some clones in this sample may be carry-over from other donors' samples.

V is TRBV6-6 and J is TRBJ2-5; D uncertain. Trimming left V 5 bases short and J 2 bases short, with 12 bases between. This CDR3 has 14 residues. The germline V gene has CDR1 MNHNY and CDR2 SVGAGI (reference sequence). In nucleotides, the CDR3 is TGTGCCAGCAGTCAAGACACTATACAAGAGACCCAGTACTTC. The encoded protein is CASSQDTIQETQYF.

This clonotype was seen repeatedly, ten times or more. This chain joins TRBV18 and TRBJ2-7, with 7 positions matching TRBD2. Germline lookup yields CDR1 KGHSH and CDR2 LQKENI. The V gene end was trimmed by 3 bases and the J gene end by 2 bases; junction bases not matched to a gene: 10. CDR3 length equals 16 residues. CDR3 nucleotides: TGTGCCAGCTCACCGGTTGGCGGGAGAGTGACCTACGAGCAGTACTTC. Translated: CASSPVGGRVTYEQYF.

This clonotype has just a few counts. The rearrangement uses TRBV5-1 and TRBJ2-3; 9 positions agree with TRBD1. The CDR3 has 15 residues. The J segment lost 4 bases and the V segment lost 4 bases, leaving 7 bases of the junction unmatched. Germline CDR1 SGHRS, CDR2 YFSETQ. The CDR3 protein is CASSQGQGMADTQYF. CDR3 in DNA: TGCGCCAGCAGCCAGGGACAGGGAATGGCAGATACGCAGTATTTT.

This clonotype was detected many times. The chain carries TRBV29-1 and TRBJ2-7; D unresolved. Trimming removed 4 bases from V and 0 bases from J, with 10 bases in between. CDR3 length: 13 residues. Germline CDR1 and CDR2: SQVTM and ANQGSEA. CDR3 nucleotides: TGCAGCGTTGTGCACCCCAGCTCCTACGAGCAGTACTTC. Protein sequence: CSVVHPSSYEQYF.

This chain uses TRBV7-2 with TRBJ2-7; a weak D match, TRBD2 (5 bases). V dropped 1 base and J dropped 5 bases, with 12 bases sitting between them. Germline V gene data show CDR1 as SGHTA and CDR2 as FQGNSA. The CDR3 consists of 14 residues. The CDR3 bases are TGTGCCAGCAGCTTAGTCCGGGATAGCCACGAGCAGTACTTC. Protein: CASSLVRDSHEQYF.

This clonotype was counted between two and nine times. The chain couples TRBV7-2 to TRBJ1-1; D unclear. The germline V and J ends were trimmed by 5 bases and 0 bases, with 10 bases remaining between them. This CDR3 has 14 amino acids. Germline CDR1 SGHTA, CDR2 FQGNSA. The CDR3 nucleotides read TGTGCCAGCAGCCCCCTCCTCTTGAACACTGAAGCTTTCTTT. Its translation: CASSPLLLNTEAFF.

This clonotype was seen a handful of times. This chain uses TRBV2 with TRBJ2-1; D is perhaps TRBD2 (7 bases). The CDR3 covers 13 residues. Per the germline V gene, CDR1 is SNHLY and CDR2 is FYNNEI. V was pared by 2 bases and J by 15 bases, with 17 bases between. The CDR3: CASSENSGGQGFF. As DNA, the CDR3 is TGTGCCAGCAGTGAAAACTCGGGGGGCCAGGGGTTCTTC.

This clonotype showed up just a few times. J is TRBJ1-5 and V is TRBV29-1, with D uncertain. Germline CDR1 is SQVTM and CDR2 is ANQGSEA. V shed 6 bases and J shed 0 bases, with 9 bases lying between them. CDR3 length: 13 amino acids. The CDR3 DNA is TGCAGCGTCCAGGAAAATAGCAATCAGCCCCAGCATTTT. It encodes CSVQENSNQPQHF.

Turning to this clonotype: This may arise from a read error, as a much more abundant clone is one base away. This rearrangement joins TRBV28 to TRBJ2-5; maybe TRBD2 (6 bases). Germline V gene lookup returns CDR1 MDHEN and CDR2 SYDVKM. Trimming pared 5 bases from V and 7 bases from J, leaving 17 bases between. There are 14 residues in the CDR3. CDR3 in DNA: TGTGCCAGCAGTCCGGGGACTGCCTTTGGGACCCAGTACTTC. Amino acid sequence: CASSPGTAFGTQYF.

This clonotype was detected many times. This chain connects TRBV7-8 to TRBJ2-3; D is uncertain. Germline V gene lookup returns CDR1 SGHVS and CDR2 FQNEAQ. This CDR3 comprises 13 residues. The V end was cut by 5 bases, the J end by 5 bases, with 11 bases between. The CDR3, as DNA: TGTGCCAGCAGCCCCAGCCCCGGAGATACGCAGTATTTT. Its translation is CASSPSPGDTQYF.

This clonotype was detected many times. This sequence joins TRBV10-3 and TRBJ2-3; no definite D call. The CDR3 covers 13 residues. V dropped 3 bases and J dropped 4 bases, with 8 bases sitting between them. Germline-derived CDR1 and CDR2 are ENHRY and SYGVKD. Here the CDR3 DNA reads TGTGCCATCAGTGACTCCCAGCCAGATACGCAGTATTTT. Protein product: CAISDSQPDTQYF.

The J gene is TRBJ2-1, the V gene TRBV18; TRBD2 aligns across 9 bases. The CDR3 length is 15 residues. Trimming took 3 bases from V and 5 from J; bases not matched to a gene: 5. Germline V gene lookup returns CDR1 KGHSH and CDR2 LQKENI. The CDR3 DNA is TGTGCCAGCTCACCCTCCGCGGGGGGGGACAATGAGCAGTTCTTC. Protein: CASSPSAGGDNEQFF.

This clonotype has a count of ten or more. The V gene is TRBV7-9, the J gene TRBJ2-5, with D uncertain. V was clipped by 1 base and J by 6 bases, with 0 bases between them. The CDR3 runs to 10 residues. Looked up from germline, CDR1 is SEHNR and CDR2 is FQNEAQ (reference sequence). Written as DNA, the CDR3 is TGTGCCAGCAGCTTAGAGACCCAGTACTTC. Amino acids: CASSLETQYF. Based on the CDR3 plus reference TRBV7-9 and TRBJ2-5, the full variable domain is DTGVSQNPRHKITKRGQNVTFRCDPISEHNRLYWYRQTLGQGPEFLTYFQNEAQLEKSRLLSDRFSAERPKGSFSTLEIQRTEQGDSAMYLCASSLETQYFGPGTRLLVL.

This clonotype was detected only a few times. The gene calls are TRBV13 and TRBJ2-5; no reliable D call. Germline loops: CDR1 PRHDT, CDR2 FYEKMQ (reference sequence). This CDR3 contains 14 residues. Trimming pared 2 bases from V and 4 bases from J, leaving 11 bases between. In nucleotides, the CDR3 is TGTGCCAGCAGCTTATCTGGGTGTCGAGAGACCCAGTACTTC. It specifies CASSLSGCRETQYF. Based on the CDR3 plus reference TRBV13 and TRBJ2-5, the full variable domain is AAGVIQSPRHLIKEKRETATLKCYPIPRHDTVYWYQQGPGQDPQFLISFYEKMQSDKGSIPDRFSAQQFSDYHSELNMSSLELGDSALYFCASSLSGCRETQYFGPGTRLLVL.

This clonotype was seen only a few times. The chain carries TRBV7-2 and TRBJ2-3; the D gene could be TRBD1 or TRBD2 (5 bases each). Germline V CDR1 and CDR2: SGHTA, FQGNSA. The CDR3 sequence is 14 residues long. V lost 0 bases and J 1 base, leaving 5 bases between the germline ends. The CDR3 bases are TGTGCCAGCAGCTTAGCGGGACGCACAGATACGCAGTATTTT. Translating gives CASSLAGRTDTQYF.

The CDR3 sequence: CASTPQPGSEKLFF. For the CDR3, the DNA is TGTGCCAGCACCCCTCAACCCGGGTCAGAAAAACTGTTTTTT. The rearrangement joins TRBV12-3 or TRBV12-4 to TRBJ1-4; no firm D call. V gave up 7 bases and J gave up 8 bases, with 17 bases separating them. This CDR3 comprises 14 residues.

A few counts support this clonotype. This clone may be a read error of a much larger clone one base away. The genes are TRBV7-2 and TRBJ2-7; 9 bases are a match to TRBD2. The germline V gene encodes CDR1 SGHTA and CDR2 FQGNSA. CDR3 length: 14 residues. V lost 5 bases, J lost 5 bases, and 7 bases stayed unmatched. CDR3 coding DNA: TGTGCCAGCAGCCCGGGACTAGCTGCTGACGAGCAGTACTTC. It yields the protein CASSPGLAADEQYF.

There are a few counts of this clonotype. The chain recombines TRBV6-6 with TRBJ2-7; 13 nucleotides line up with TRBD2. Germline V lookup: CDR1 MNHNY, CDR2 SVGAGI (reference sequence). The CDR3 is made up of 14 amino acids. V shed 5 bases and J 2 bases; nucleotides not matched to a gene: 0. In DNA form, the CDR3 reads TGTGCCAGCAGTACTAGCGGGAGGGCCTACGAGCAGTACTTC. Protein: CASSTSGRAYEQYF.